The sequence of this T cell receptor beta chain was determined in a study of T cell clusters in autoimmune cytopenias (dated by TCRdb to the late 2010s). Notes on the research overall: The median TRB sequencing depth was around 50,000 reads per sample, and the median number of distinct TRB clonotypes was around 2,500 per sample. TRB and IGH repertoires from peripheral blood were sequenced in autoimmune cytopenia patients at active disease and during treatment follow-up, with healthy, CLL and autoimmune hepatitis controls included alongside. The study was designed to test whether a disease-specific immune repertoire signature usable as a blood-based biomarker is carried by autoimmune cytopenia patients.

Its CDR3 holds 14 amino acids, cysteine through phenylalanine. A DNA sequence was not provided. According to the germline V gene, CDR1 reads MNHNS and CDR2 reads SASEGT. A word on this clonotype: Its antigen remains undetermined.

TRB rearrangements were amplified by multiplex PCR using a touch-down protocol with TRB-A and TRB-B primer pools mixed in one tube. Illumina adapters and sample indices were attached to the amplicons through two consecutive PCR reactions using Phusion HS II polymerase. The amplicons were gel-purified using the NucleoSpin Gel and PCR Clean-up kit, after which quantification was performed by Qubit and quality was checked on an Agilent 2100 Bioanalyzer. Sequencing of the libraries was performed on an Illumina MiSeq with 600-cycle, single-indexed, paired-end runs. The source study handled its data this way. TRB reads were aligned and assembled with MiXCR version 2.1.12 using the default MiXCR reference library. A clone was defined by each unique CDR3 nucleotide sequence, and the analysis included only productive sequences supported by at least two reads. Repertoire diversity was assessed with alpha-parameterized diversity profiles (alpha 0 to 5), including the Shannon (alpha 1) and Simpson (alpha 2) indices, which were computed with an R script. The tcR package was used to compute combinatorial TRB VJ usage, which was then compared between cohorts by principal component analysis with ade4. Using GLIPH, TCRbeta CDR3s were clustered on pairs of cohorts matched for age and read depth, and a Wilcoxon test was used to compare cluster frequencies. TCRdb reprocessed the sequencing reads and holds a single record per CDR3 protein sequence, with no DNA. The V and J calls and clone size are TCRdb's, not the authors'. The sample has over 3,500 distinct CDR3 sequences on record. The ten largest clonotypes hold about 15% of the sample.

Results and caveats for the whole study, not just this receptor: The TRB repertoire shifts, including less even repertoires in secondary cytopenia and CLL, mostly reflected lymphoma bias and not autoimmunity. The T cell clusters were defined in silico only, and their functional role remained to be validated experimentally. The cluster-lack signature was not seen for secondary cytopenia versus CLL, apparently masked by the dominant lymphoma-associated repertoire. Roughly 2.9-fold more exclusive TRB clusters were observed in healthy donors than in active autoimmune hepatitis patients, consistent with an autoimmunity-wide signature. GLIPH results suggested that primary autoimmune cytopenia patients were missing physiological T cell clusters, with 50 or so clusters found only in healthy donors compared with approximately 15 found only in patients.

Each sample's TRB amplification started from roughly 270 ng of peripheral blood genomic DNA, which corresponds to around 36,000 genome equivalents. The receptor was isolated from a human donor with an autoimmune cytopenia or autoimmune hepatitis (not recorded which). The sequencing input was peripheral blood. The V and J genes are TRBV6-1 and TRBJ2-1; as DNA is missing, the TRBD1 call by TCRdb cannot be tested. CDR3 region: CATYLRAIDNEQFF.